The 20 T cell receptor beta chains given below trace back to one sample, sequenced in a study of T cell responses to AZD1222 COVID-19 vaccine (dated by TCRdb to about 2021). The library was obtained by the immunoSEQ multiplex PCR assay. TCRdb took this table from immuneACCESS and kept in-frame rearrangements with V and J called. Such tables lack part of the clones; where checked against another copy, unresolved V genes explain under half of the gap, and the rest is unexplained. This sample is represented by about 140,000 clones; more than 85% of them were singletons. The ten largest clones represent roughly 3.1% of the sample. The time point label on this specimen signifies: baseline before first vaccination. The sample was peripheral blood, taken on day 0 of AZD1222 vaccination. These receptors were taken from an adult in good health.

CDR3 DNA: TGTGCCACCAGTGATTTCACAGGGGCTGGGGCCAACGTCCTGACTTTC. Translation gives CATSDFTGAGANVLTF. The J gene is TRBJ2-6, the V gene TRBV24-1, with 7 nucleotides matching TRBD1. CDR1 is KGHDR and CDR2 is SFDVKD in the germline V gene. The CDR3 contains 16 residues. Trimming cost V 1 base and J 2 bases; bases outside gene matches: 1.

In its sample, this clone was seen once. The CDR3 DNA sequence: TGTGCCAGTAGTATAGGGGTACCATATGGCTACACCTTC. The encoded protein is CASSIGVPYGYTF. The chain has TRBV19 and TRBJ1-2, with no clear D. Looked up from germline, CDR1 is LNHDA and CDR2 is SQIVND (reference sequence). The CDR3 extends over 13 amino acids. The V end was cut by 1 base, the J end by 5 bases, with 8 bases between.

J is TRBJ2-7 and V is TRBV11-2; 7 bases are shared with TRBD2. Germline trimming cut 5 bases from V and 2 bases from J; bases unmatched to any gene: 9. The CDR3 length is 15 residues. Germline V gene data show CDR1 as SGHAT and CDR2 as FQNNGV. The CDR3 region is CASSPGVAGTYEQYF. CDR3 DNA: TGTGCCAGCAGCCCCGGGGTAGCGGGTACCTACGAGCAGTACTTC. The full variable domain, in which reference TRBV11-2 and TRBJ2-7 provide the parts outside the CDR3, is EAGVAQSPRYKIIEKRQSVAFWCNPISGHATLYWYQQILGQGPKLLIQFQNNGVVDDSQLPKDRFSAERLKGVDSTLKIQPAKLEDSAVYLCASSPGVAGTYEQYFGPGTRLTVT.

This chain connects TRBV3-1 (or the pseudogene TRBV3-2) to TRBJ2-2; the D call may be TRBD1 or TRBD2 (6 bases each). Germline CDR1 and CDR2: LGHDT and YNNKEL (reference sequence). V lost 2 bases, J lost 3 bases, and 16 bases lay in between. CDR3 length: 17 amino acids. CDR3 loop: CASSQKRGTGDTGELFF. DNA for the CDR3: TGTGCCAGCAGCCAAAAAAGGGGGACGGGGGACACCGGGGAGCTGTTTTTT.

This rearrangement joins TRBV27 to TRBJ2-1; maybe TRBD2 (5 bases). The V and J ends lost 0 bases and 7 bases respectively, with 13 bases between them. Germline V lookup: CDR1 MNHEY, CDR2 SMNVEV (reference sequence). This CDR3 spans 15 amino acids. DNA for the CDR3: TGTGCCAGCAGTTTATCTCTAGCTTTCTCGAATGAGCAGTTCTTC. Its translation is CASSLSLAFSNEQFF.

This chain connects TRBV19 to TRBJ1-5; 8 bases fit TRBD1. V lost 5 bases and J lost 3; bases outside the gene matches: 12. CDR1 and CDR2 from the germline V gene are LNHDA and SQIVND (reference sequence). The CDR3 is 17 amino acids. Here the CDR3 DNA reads TGTGCCAGTAGTTTCGACAGGGGCGCCCTCCTCAATCAGCCCCAGCATTTT. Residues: CASSFDRGALLNQPQHF.

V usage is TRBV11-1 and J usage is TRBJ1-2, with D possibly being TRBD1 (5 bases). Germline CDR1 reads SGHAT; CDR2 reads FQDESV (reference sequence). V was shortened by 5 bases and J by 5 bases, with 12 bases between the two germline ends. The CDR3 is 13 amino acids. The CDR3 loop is CASSPRQSYGYTF. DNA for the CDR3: TGTGCCAGCAGCCCTAGACAGTCTTATGGCTACACCTTC.

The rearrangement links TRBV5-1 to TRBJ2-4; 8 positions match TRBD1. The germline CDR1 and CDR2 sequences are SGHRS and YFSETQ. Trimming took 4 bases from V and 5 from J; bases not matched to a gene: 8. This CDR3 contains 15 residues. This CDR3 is CASSPRTGNQNIQYF. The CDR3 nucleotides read TGCGCCAGCAGCCCCCGGACAGGGAATCAAAACATTCAGTACTTC.

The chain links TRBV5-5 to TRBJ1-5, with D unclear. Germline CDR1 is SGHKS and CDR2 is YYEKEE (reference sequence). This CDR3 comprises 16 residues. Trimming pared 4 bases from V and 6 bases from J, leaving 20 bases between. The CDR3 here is CASSPAVFSGSQPQHF. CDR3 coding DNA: TGTGCCAGCAGCCCGGCGGTCTTCAGCGGCTCTCAGCCCCAGCATTTT.

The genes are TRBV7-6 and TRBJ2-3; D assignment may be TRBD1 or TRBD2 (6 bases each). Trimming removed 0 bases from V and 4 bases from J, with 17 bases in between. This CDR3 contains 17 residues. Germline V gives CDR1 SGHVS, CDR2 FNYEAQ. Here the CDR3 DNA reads TGTGCCAGCAGCTTAGCACCCCCCCCCGGGGGCGCAGATACGCAGTATTTT. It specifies CASSLAPPPGGADTQYF.

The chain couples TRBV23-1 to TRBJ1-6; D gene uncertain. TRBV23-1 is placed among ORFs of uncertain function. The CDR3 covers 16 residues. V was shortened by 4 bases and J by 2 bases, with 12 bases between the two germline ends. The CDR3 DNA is TGCGCCAGCAGTCGACCACATCGAGCCTATAATTCACCCCTCCACTTT. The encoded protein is CASSRPHRAYNSPLHF.

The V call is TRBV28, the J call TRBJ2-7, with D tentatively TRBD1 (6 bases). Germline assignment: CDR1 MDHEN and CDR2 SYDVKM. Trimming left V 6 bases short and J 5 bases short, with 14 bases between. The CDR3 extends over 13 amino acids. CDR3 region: CASRPTGYHEQYF. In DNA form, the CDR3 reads TGTGCCAGCAGACCTACAGGGTACCACGAGCAGTACTTC.

Here the CDR3 DNA reads TGTGCCAGCAGCTTAGTTGGGAGCGATAATTCACCCCTCCACTTT. This encodes CASSLVGSDNSPLHF. The chain employs TRBV7-8 and TRBJ1-6, with D unresolved. Deletions cut 1 base from V and 5 bases from J, with 9 bases between. CDR3 length: 15 residues. Looked up from germline, CDR1 is SGHVS and CDR2 is FQNEAQ.

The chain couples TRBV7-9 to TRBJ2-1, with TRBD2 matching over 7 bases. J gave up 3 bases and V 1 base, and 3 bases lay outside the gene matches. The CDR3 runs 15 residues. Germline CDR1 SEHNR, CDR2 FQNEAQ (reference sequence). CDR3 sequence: CASSLGTSDYNEQFF. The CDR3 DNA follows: TGTGCCAGCAGCTTAGGTACTAGCGACTACAATGAGCAGTTCTTC.

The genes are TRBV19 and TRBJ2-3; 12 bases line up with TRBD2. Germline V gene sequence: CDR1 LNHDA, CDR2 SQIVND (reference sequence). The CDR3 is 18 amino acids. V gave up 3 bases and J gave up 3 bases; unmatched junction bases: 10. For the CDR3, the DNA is TGTGCCAGTAGTATTCCGAACAGACTAGCGGGAGTTACAGATACGCAGTATTTT. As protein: CASSIPNRLAGVTDTQYF.

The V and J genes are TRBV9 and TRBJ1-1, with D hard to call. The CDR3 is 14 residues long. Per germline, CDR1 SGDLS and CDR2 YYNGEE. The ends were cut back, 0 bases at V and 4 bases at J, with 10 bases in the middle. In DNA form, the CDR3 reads TGTGCCAGCAGCGTAGAGGCCAGGAGCACTGAAGCTTTCTTT. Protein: CASSVEARSTEAFF.

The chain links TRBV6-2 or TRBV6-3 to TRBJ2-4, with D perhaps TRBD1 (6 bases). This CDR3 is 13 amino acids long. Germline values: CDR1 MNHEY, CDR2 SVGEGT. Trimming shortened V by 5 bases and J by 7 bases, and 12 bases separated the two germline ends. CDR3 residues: CASSNRDRNIQYF. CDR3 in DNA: TGTGCCAGCAGTAACAGGGATAGGAACATTCAGTACTTC.

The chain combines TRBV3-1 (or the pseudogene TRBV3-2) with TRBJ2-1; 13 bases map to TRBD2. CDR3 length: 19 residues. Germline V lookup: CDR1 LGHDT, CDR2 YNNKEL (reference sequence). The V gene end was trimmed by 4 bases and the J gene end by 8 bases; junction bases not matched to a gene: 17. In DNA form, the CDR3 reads TGTGCCAGCAGCCCCAGTGGGACTAGCGGGACCCTAACGGGCTATGAGCAGTTCTTC. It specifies CASSPSGTSGTLTGYEQFF.

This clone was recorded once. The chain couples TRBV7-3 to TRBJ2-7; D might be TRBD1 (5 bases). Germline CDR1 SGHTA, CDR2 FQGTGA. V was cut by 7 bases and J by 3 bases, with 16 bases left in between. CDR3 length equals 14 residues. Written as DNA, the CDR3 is TGTGCCAGCACCATCTTGACAGCACGCTACGAGCAGTACTTC. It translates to CASTILTARYEQYF.

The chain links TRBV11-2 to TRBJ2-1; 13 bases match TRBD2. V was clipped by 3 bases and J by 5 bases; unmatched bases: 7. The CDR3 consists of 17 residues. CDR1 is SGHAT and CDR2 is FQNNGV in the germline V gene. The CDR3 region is CASSFAPGTSGNNEQFF. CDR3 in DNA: TGTGCCAGCAGCTTCGCGCCCGGGACTAGCGGGAACAATGAGCAGTTCTTC.